This T cell receptor (beta chain) came from a study of blood T cell repertoires in COVID-19. Study overall: Acute and convalescent COVID-19 samples came from the United States, Italy and Spain. T cells, B-cell-depleted T cells, or PBMCs provided the cDNA or gDNA that served as material.

Germline V gives CDR1 LNHDA, CDR2 SQIVND (reference sequence). V lost 2 bases and J lost 7, with 14 bases in between. The CDR3 covers 14 residues. This clone appeared many times. Source study methods: Using reference gene primer amplification, nucleated cell counts were estimated. Profiled with immunoSEQ multiplex PCR; TCRdb holds only in-frame clones, not every one. V, J and clone size reflect that table, while D and trimming were determined from the DNA. This table holds approximately 340,000 clones, about 83% found once. This receptor was taken from a man aged 25 to 45 with active or convalescent COVID-19. This rearrangement joins TRBV19 to TRBJ1-2; the D is unclear. The material sequenced was peripheral blood. The CDR3 region has the DNA TGTGCCAGTAGTATAACGGGCTTTAGCGGTGGCTACACCTTC. This sequence encodes CASSITGFSGGYTF. Combining the CDR3 with reference TRBV19 and TRBJ1-2 gives the whole variable domain DGGITQSPKYLFRKEGQNVTLSCEQNLNHDAMYWYRQDPGQGLRLIYYSQIVNDFQKGDIAEGYSVSREKKESFPLTVTSAQKNPTAFYLCASSITGFSGGYTFGSGTRLTVV.